A single sample is the source of the 24 T cell receptor beta chains below, sequenced in a study of blood T cell repertoires in COVID-19. Libraries were prepared by immunoSEQ multiplex PCR; TCRdb keeps only in-frame clonotypes and omits some of them. This sample yields fewer than 500,000 clones, of which roughly 90% are seen a single time; 0.95% to 1% belongs to the top ten. Sequenced input: PBMCs or T cells enriched from blood (not recorded which). These receptors were taken from a woman aged 30 to 39 with acute COVID-19.

The chain joins TRBV7-9 to TRBJ1-4; 12 bases match TRBD1. The CDR3 runs to 16 residues. J lost 3 bases, V lost 5 bases, and 4 bases had no gene match. CDR1 SEHNR and CDR2 FQNEAQ come from the germline V gene (reference sequence). CDR3: CASSRGQGASNEKLFF. The DNA of the CDR3 is TGTGCCAGCAGCCGGGGACAGGGGGCCTCTAATGAAAAACTGTTTTTT.

V usage is TRBV19 and J usage is TRBJ2-3; D is perhaps TRBD2 (6 bases). CDR3 length equals 14 residues. CDR1 is LNHDA, CDR2 SQIVND, per germline (reference sequence). Trimming left V 7 bases short and J 4 bases short, with 15 bases between. CDR3 sequence: CASTLRRGADTQYF. The CDR3 DNA reads TGTGCCAGTACCCTACGGCGGGGTGCAGATACGCAGTATTTT.

The V and J genes are TRBV24-1 and TRBJ1-6; a possible D gene is TRBD1 (5 bases). The CDR3 contains 13 residues. V was trimmed by 6 bases and J by 8 bases, leaving 10 bases between them. CDR1 is KGHDR and CDR2 is SFDVKD in the germline V gene. The CDR3 DNA reads as TGTGCCACCAGTAGGGGTTATGATTCACCCCTCCACTTT. It is translated as CATSRGYDSPLHF.

This clone was found once. This chain uses TRBV5-4 with TRBJ1-2; no clear D. The germline V gene encodes CDR1 SGHNT and CDR2 YYREEE (reference sequence). The CDR3 is 14 residues long. V gave up 5 bases and J gave up 0 bases, with 11 bases separating them. The CDR3 nucleotides read TGTGCCAGCAGGTCTGACACCGCTAACTATGGCTACACCTTC. Translated: CASRSDTANYGYTF.

V gene TRBV14 combines with J gene TRBJ2-7; D remains unclear. Germline V gene data show CDR1 as SGHDN and CDR2 as FVKESK. V was trimmed by 3 bases and J by 7 bases, leaving 7 bases between them. The CDR3 contains 11 residues. The CDR3 here is CASSHHQEQYF. The DNA for the CDR3 is TGTGCCAGCAGCCATCATCAGGAGCAGTACTTC.

In its sample, this clone was seen once. The V call is TRBV24-1, the J call TRBJ1-1; D is perhaps TRBD1 (5 bases). In germline, CDR1 is KGHDR, CDR2 SFDVKD. The ends were cut back, 9 bases at V and 5 bases at J, with 21 bases in the middle. The CDR3 loop spans 15 amino acids. The DNA for the CDR3 is TGTGCCACCGCGGTCAGGGTAGGAGAGAGTACTGAAGCTTTCTTT. Protein: CATAVRVGESTEAFF.

This clone was detected a few times. The chain carries TRBV5-1 and TRBJ1-2, with 9 positions matching TRBD1. Unmatched junction bases numbered 6, after V lost 5 bases and J lost 4 bases. The CDR3 covers 14 residues. Germline V CDR1 and CDR2: SGHRS, YFSETQ. CDR3 DNA sequence: TGCGCCAGCAGGTCTCCGGGACAGGGCTATGGCTACACCTTC. This sequence encodes CASRSPGQGYGYTF. Using reference TRBV5-1 and TRBJ1-2 for the parts outside the CDR3, the full variable domain is KAGVTQTPRYLIKTRGQQVTLSCSPISGHRSVSWYQQTPGQGLQFLFEYFSETQRNKGNFPGRFSGRQFSNSRSEMNVSTLELGDSALYLCASRSPGQGYGYTFGSGTRLTVV.

V and J are TRBV7-9 and TRBJ2-3; D remains ambiguous. Germline values: CDR1 SEHNR, CDR2 FQNEAQ (reference sequence). The V end was cut by 6 bases, the J end by 2 bases, with 15 bases between. CDR3 length equals 15 residues. The CDR3 DNA follows: TGTGCCAGCAGAATAGTGGGCGCCTTCACAGATACGCAGTATTTT. Translation: CASRIVGAFTDTQYF.

The rearrangement joins TRBV24-1 to TRBJ2-1; the D gene is possibly TRBD2 (7 bases). This CDR3 comprises 17 residues. V was clipped by 0 bases and J by 6 bases, with 17 bases between them. Germline CDR1 is KGHDR and CDR2 is SFDVKD. For the CDR3, the DNA is TGTGCCACCAGTGATTTGGGGAAGCGGGGAGGGGGCAATGAGCAGTTCTTC. Its translation is CATSDLGKRGGGNEQFF.

This clone has a single count. The chain combines TRBV7-9 with TRBJ2-7; 9 positions agree with TRBD1. V dropped 1 base and J dropped 5; count of bases not matched to a gene: 9. The CDR3 is 16 amino acids. Germline V CDR1 and CDR2: SEHNR, FQNEAQ (reference sequence). This CDR3 is CASSLDRKGTGHEQYF. The CDR3 DNA is TGTGCCAGCAGCTTAGACAGAAAGGGGACAGGGCACGAGCAGTACTTC. The variable domain in full, with the rest retrieved from reference TRBV7-9 and TRBJ2-7, is DTGVSQNPRHKITKRGQNVTFRCDPISEHNRLYWYRQTLGQGPEFLTYFQNEAQLEKSRLLSDRFSAERPKGSFSTLEIQRTEQGDSAMYLCASSLDRKGTGHEQYFGPGTRLTVT.

The CDR3 reads CAWSVRKSANYGYTF. CDR3 in DNA: TGTGCCTGGAGTGTTCGTAAGTCAGCTAACTATGGCTACACCTTC. The chain combines TRBV30 with TRBJ1-2; D remains unclear. The ends were cut back, 0 bases at V and 0 bases at J, with 11 bases in the middle. CDR3 length: 15 amino acids. Germline-derived CDR1 and CDR2 are GTSNPN and SVGIG (reference sequence). Full variable domain (outside the CDR3, taken from reference TRBV30 and TRBJ1-2): SQTIHQWPATLVQPVGSPLSLECTVEGTSNPNLYWYRQAAGRGLQLLFYSVGIGQISSEVPQNLSASRPQDRQFILSSKKLLLSDSGFYLCAWSVRKSANYGYTFGSGTRLTVV.

As concerns this clone: The junction and the germline gene differ at one end; a read error may be behind it. The J gene is TRBJ2-7, the V gene TRBV27; weak D call: TRBD1 (6 bases). The CDR3 spans 13 residues. Germline V CDR1 and CDR2: MNHEY, SMNVEV (reference sequence). Here the CDR3 DNA reads TGTGCCAGCACAGGGGCGGGCTCCAACGAGCAGTACTTC. Its translation: CASTGAGSNEQYF.

The rearrangement uses TRBV7-9 and TRBJ2-7; TRBD2 is a possible D gene (6 bases). The CDR3 sequence is 14 residues long. From germline, CDR1 is SEHNR and CDR2 FQNEAQ (reference sequence). Trimming removed 7 bases at V and 2 bases at J, with 15 bases between. The CDR3 reads CASTWGDGAYEQYF. The CDR3 bases are TGTGCCAGCACCTGGGGGGACGGCGCCTACGAGCAGTACTTC.

This chain links TRBV12-2 with TRBJ1-2; no DNA check was done on the table's D call, TRBD1. TRBV12-2 is termed a pseudogene. CDR3 size: 15 residues. The DNA of the CDR3 is TGTGCAAGTCGCTTAGGGACAGGAAGAAACTATGGCTACACCTTC. It codes for CASRLGTGRNYGYTF.

The chain employs TRBV6-5 and TRBJ1-1, with D unclear. The CDR3 runs to 13 residues. CDR1 and CDR2 from the germline V gene are MNHEY and SVGAGI. Trimming took 5 bases from V and 2 from J, leaving 9 bases between them. The CDR3 here is CASSTPINTEAFF. The CDR3 DNA is TGTGCCAGCAGTACGCCTATCAACACTGAAGCTTTCTTT.

CDR3 loop: CASSQWGVPNQPQHF. The CDR3, as DNA: TGTGCCAGCAGTCAGTGGGGGGTCCCCAATCAGCCCCAGCATTTT. This chain links TRBV5-6 with TRBJ1-5; TRBD1 is a possible D gene (5 bases). Germline V CDR1 and CDR2: SGHDT, YYEEEE. The length of the CDR3 is 15 residues. V lost 5 bases, J lost 3 bases, and 15 bases lay in between.

V is TRBV5-1 and J is TRBJ2-7; 11 bases fit TRBD1. Germline V CDR1 and CDR2: SGHRS, YFSETQ. CDR3 length: 18 amino acids. After removal of 2 bases from V and 6 bases from J, the junction contained 16 bases not matched to a gene. The CDR3 sequence is CASSLVLTDRGRRLEQYF. CDR3 sequence (DNA): TGCGCCAGCAGCTTAGTGTTGACGGACAGGGGGCGAAGGCTCGAGCAGTACTTC.

This chain links TRBV9 with TRBJ2-7; perhaps TRBD1 as D (8 bases). Trimming left V 0 bases short and J 5 bases short, with 15 bases between. Germline CDR1 is SGDLS and CDR2 is YYNGEE. The CDR3 runs to 15 residues. CDR3 nucleotides: TGTGCCAGCAGCGTAGAGGGGGGGACAGGTCACGAGCAGTACTTC. Translating gives CASSVEGGTGHEQYF.

In this sample, this clone turned up a few times. This rearrangement joins TRBV7-2 to TRBJ1-6; the match to TRBD1 covers 8 bases. This CDR3 has 16 amino acids. The germline CDR1 and CDR2 sequences are SGHTA and FQGNSA. Germline trimming cut 3 bases from V and 6 bases from J; bases unmatched to any gene: 7. CDR3 amino acids: CASSFRSGGLNSPLHF. The CDR3 nucleotides read TGTGCCAGCAGCTTTCGGTCAGGGGGCCTTAATTCACCCCTCCACTTT.

The chain joins TRBV2 to TRBJ2-5; 7 nucleotides match TRBD1. The CDR3 runs 15 residues. V dropped 4 bases and J dropped 7; count of bases not matched to a gene: 12. CDR1 SNHLY and CDR2 FYNNEI come from the germline V gene. CDR3 in DNA: TGTGCCAGCAGTGGACAGGGCCTTGGGGTCGGGACCCAGTACTTC. Amino acids: CASSGQGLGVGTQYF.

V gene TRBV5-1 combines with J gene TRBJ2-5; 8 nucleotides line up with TRBD1. The CDR3 extends over 13 amino acids. V lost 4 bases and J lost 5; bases outside the gene matches: 4. Germline-derived CDR1 and CDR2 are SGHRS and YFSETQ. The CDR3 sequence is CASSPRTGETQYF. Written as DNA, the CDR3 is TGCGCCAGCAGCCCCCGGACAGGGGAGACCCAGTACTTC.

This chain joins TRBV18 and TRBJ2-7; 10 bases align to TRBD1. Looked up from germline, CDR1 is KGHSH and CDR2 is LQKENI. Trimming at V came to 5 bases and at J to 0 bases, leaving 4 bases not matched to a gene. This CDR3 is 15 amino acids long. The CDR3 region is CASSADRGGSYEQYF. The DNA for the CDR3 is TGTGCCAGCTCAGCGGACAGGGGGGGCTCCTACGAGCAGTACTTC.

The chain employs TRBV11-3 and TRBJ1-1, with 8 bases lining up with TRBD1. The length of the CDR3 is 12 residues. Trimming removed 5 bases from V and 9 bases from J; junction bases left unmatched: 5. Germline lookup yields CDR1 SGHNT and CDR2 YENEEA. The CDR3 region has the DNA TGTGCCAGCAGCCCTGACAGGGGAAAAGCTTTCTTT. This encodes CASSPDRGKAFF.

J is TRBJ1-2 and V is TRBV14, with TRBD1 identical over 9 bases. The CDR3 spans 15 residues. In germline, CDR1 is SGHDN, CDR2 FVKESK. The junction had 7 bases not matched to a gene; V was cut back by 4 bases and J by 4 bases. The DNA for the CDR3 is TGTGCCAGCAGCCCCACAGGGGGCATAGGCTATGGCTACACCTTC. Translating it yields CASSPTGGIGYGYTF. The whole variable domain, remainder taken from reference TRBV14 and TRBJ1-2, is EAGVTQFPSHSVIEKGQTVTLRCDPISGHDNLYWYRRVMGKEIKFLLHFVKESKQDESGMPNNRFLAERTGGTYSTLKVQPAELEDSGVYFCASSPTGGIGYGYTFGSGTRLTVV.